The sequence of this T cell receptor beta chain was determined in a study of blood T cell repertoires in COVID-19. Germline CDR1 reads SGHDT; CDR2 reads YYEEEE. The CDR3 spans 13 residues. Between the trimmed V and J ends, which lost 1 base and 4 bases, there was a span of 8 bases. TCRdb's copy holds only in-frame clones and misses some; the assay was immunoSEQ multiplex PCR. There are about 330,000 clones in the sample; around 87% occur only once, and under 5.5% lies in the top ten. All enrollees were about 18 to 100 years old and from around 25 US areas. The J gene is TRBJ2-5, the V gene TRBV5-6; a weak D match, TRBD1 (5 bases). The receptor was derived from a woman in her twenties or thirties who had recovered from COVID-19. What was sequenced was PBMCs or T cells enriched from blood (not recorded which). The CDR3 nucleotides are TGTGCCAGCAGCTTGTGGGGCGCAGAGACCCAGTACTTC. This translates into CASSLWGAETQYF.